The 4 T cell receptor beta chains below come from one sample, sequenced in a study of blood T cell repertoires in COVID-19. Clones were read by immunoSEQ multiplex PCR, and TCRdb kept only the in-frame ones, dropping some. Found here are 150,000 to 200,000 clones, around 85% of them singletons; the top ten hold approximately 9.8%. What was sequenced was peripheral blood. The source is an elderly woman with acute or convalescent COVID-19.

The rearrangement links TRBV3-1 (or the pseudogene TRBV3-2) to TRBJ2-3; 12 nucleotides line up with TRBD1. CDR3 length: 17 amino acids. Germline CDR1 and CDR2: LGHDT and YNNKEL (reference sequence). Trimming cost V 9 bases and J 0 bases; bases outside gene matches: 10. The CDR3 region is CASNPGTGGLSTDTQYF. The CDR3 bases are TGTGCCAGTAACCCCGGGACAGGGGGCTTGAGCACAGATACGCAGTATTTT.

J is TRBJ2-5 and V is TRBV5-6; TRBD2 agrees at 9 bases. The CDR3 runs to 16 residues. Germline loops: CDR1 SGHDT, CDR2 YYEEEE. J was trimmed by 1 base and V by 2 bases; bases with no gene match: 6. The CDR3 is CASSFQRGASQETQYF. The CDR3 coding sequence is TGTGCCAGCAGCTTCCAGCGGGGGGCATCCCAAGAGACCCAGTACTTC.

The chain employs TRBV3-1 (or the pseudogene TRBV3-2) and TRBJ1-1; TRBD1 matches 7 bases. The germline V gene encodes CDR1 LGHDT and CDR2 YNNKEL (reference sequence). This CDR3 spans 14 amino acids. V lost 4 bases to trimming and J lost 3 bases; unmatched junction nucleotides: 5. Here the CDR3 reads CASSRRQGDTEAFF. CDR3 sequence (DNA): TGTGCCAGCAGCCGTCGACAGGGCGACACTGAAGCTTTCTTT.

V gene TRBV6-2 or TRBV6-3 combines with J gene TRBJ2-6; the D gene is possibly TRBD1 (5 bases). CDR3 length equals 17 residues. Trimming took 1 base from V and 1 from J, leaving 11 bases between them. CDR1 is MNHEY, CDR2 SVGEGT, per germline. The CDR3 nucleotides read TGTGCCAGCAGTTACTTTGGACAAGAATCTGGGGCCAACGTCCTGACTTTC. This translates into CASSYFGQESGANVLTF.